Sequencing of this T cell receptor (beta chain) was carried out in a study of blood T cells in healthy people across ages. Study outcomes and limitations: Investigators viewed diversity estimates from one million T cells as underestimates, the study reported.

The use of a sample-barcoded 5' primer and a J-beta primer mix characterized a second PCR of about 7 to 12 cycles. TCRdb reanalysed the 5' RACE reads using MiXCR and keeps one entry per CDR3 protein. The sample lists 650,000 to 900,000 distinct CDR3 sequences, approximately 67% occurring once. This clonotype is a singleton in its sample. Its antigen is unknown. This receptor was taken from a man aged 25 to 40 in good health. The sequenced sample was blood.

The CDR3 DNA is TGCAGTGGAGGGGGTGAACTCTATGCCACGAATGAGCAGTTCTTC. The encoded protein is CSGGGELYATNEQFF. The gene calls are TRBV20-1 and TRBJ2-1, with D possibly being TRBD1 (6 bases). CDR3 size: 15 residues. CDR1 and CDR2 from the germline V gene are DFQATT and SNEGSKA (reference sequence). Trimming stripped 7 bases from V and 7 bases from J, with 23 bases between.